This is a list of T cell receptor beta chains from one sample in a study of T cells in Graves' hyperthyroidism and ophthalmopathy. Via MiXCR, TCRdb re-called the multiplex PCR reads, giving one row per CDR3 protein. This sample yields fewer than 450,000 distinct CDR3 sequences, of which roughly 15% are seen a single time; approximately 19% belongs to the top ten. The sequenced material came from blood. These receptors were obtained from a woman in her sixties with Graves' ophthalmopathy. Each CDR3 is given with its conserved first and last residue. Fields, in order: CDR3 length, D gene, V gene, J gene, clone size, CDR3 DNA, CDR3 protein. D genes are given only for firm matches. The size field is filled for only some rows; it gives once, few, many or a size class.

CDR3 length: 22
D gene: TRBD1
V gene: TRBV28
J gene: TRBJ1-5
clone size: many
CDR3 DNA: TGTGCCAGCAGTTCCCGACTGTTCGCTAGGGACAGGGGGCGAGGGGGCAATCAGCCCCAGCATTTT
CDR3 protein: CASSSRLFARDRGRGGNQPQHF

CDR3 length: 16
D gene: .
V gene: TRBV11-2
J gene: TRBJ1-1
clone size: few
CDR3 DNA: TGTGCCAGCAGCTTAGGATGGGTAGGGCTGAACACTGAAGCTTTCTTT
CDR3 protein: CASSLGWVGLNTEAFF

CDR3 length: 15
D gene: .
V gene: TRBV9
J gene: TRBJ2-2
clone size: .
CDR3 DNA: TGTGCCAGCAGCGTAGTAGAGGGTGGGACCGGGGAGCTGTTTTTT
CDR3 protein: CASSVVEGGTGELFF

CDR3 length: 16
D gene: .
V gene: TRBV5-1
J gene: TRBJ2-3
clone size: .
CDR3 DNA: TGCGCCAGCAGCCGAGGTTTGGCAGGGGAATCAGATACGCAGTATTTT
CDR3 protein: CASSRGLAGESDTQYF

CDR3 length: 14
D gene: .
V gene: TRBV24-1
J gene: TRBJ2-5
clone size: few
CDR3 DNA: TGTGCCACCAGTGACCCCGTCGGGGAAGAGACCCAGTACTTC
CDR3 protein: CATSDPVGEETQYF

CDR3 length: 17
D gene: TRBD1
V gene: TRBV20-1
J gene: TRBJ2-7
clone size: .
CDR3 DNA: TGCAGTGCTAGAGTAGGGCAGGGGGCGTTTTCAACGGGCGAGCAGTACTTC
CDR3 protein: CSARVGQGAFSTGEQYF

CDR3 length: 14
D gene: .
V gene: TRBV2
J gene: TRBJ1-5
clone size: .
CDR3 DNA: TGTGCCAGCAGTGAAGGGGGCCAATTTCAGCCCCAGCATTTT
CDR3 protein: CASSEGGQFQPQHF

CDR3 length: 16
D gene: .
V gene: TRBV6-1
J gene: TRBJ1-5
clone size: many
CDR3 DNA: TGTGCCAGCAGACGTGTGGGGTCCGGTAATAATCAGCCCCAGCATTTT
CDR3 protein: CASRRVGSGNNQPQHF

CDR3 length: 15
D gene: TRBD1
V gene: TRBV19
J gene: TRBJ1-1
clone size: .
CDR3 DNA: TGTGCCAGTCAGGCCCCCGGACAGGGTTTCACTGAAGCTTTCTTT
CDR3 protein: CASQAPGQGFTEAFF

CDR3 length: 16
D gene: TRBD2
V gene: TRBV28
J gene: TRBJ2-3
clone size: .
CDR3 DNA: TGTGCCAGCAGTAGCACTAGCGGGAGATTCACAGATACGCAGTATTTT
CDR3 protein: CASSSTSGRFTDTQYF

CDR3 length: 13
D gene: .
V gene: TRBV3-1
J gene: TRBJ2-1
clone size: many
CDR3 DNA: TGTGCCAGCAGCCATAGCTCCTACAATGAGCAGTTCTTC
CDR3 protein: CASSHSSYNEQFF

CDR3 length: 14
D gene: .
V gene: TRBV6-1
J gene: TRBJ2-1
clone size: many
CDR3 DNA: TGTGCCAGCAGGCTGATAGCTGGCTACAATGAGCAGTTCTTC
CDR3 protein: CASRLIAGYNEQFF

CDR3 length: 12
D gene: .
V gene: TRBV2
J gene: TRBJ2-5
clone size: many
CDR3 DNA: TGTGCCAGCGAGGGGCCCGAGGGGACCCAGTACTTC
CDR3 protein: CASEGPEGTQYF

CDR3 length: 14
D gene: .
V gene: TRBV27
J gene: TRBJ2-1
clone size: few
CDR3 DNA: TGTGCCAGCAGTTGGGCGGAGGGATTGGCTGAGCAGTTCTTC
CDR3 protein: CASSWAEGLAEQFF

CDR3 length: 14
D gene: TRBD1
V gene: TRBV25-1
J gene: TRBJ2-1
clone size: .
CDR3 DNA: TGTGCCAGCAGTGCGACAGGGTGGGGCAATGGGCAGTTCTTC
CDR3 protein: CASSATGWGNGQFF

CDR3 length: 15
D gene: TRBD2
V gene: TRBV28
J gene: TRBJ2-1
clone size: .
CDR3 DNA: TGTGCCAGCAGCGTGCCGGGACTATCCCTCAATGAGCAGTTCTTC
CDR3 protein: CASSVPGLSLNEQFF

CDR3 length: 16
D gene: .
V gene: TRBV6-1
J gene: TRBJ2-2
clone size: many
CDR3 DNA: TGTGCCAGCAGTTGGGGTAGGGGGAGGGCGACCGGGGAGCTGTTTTTT
CDR3 protein: CASSWGRGRATGELFF

CDR3 length: 16
D gene: .
V gene: TRBV3-1
J gene: TRBJ2-1
clone size: many
CDR3 DNA: TGTGCCAGCAGCCAAGGAGGGACAACCTCCTACAATGAGCAGTTCTTC
CDR3 protein: CASSQGGTTSYNEQFF

CDR3 length: 15
D gene: TRBD2
V gene: TRBV27
J gene: TRBJ2-7
clone size: many
CDR3 DNA: TGTGCCAGCAGTTTATCGGGGGGGGTCCCCTACGAGCAGTACTTC
CDR3 protein: CASSLSGGVPYEQYF